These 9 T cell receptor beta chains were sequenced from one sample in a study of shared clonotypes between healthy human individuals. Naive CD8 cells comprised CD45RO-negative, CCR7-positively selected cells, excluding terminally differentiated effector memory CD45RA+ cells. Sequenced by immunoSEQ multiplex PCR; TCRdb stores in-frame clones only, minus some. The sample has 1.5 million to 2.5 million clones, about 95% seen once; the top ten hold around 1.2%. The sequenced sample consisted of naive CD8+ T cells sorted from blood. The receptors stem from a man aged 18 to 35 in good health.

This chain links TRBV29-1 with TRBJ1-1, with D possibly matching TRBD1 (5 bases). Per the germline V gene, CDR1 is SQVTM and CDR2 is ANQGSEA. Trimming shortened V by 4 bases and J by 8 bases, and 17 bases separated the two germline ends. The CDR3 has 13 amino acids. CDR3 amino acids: CSVGDPLELEAFF. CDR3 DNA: TGCAGCGTTGGGGACCCCCTCGAACTAGAAGCTTTCTTT.

The CDR3 DNA is TGTGCCAGCAGCTTAGAGCCAGGGTCATACAATGAGCAGTTCTTC. It yields the protein CASSLEPGSYNEQFF. V usage is TRBV11-2 and J usage is TRBJ2-1; tentative D call: TRBD1 (5 bases). CDR1 SGHAT and CDR2 FQNNGV come from the germline V gene. The length of the CDR3 is 15 residues. Trimming cost V 0 bases and J 4 bases, with 10 bases left between them.

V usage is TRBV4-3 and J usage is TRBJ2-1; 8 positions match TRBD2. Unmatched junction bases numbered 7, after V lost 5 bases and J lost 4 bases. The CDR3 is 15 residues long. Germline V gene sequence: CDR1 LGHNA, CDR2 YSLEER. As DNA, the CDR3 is TGCGCCAGCAGCACCCGCGAGCGGGGGTACAATGAGCAGTTCTTC. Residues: CASSTRERGYNEQFF.

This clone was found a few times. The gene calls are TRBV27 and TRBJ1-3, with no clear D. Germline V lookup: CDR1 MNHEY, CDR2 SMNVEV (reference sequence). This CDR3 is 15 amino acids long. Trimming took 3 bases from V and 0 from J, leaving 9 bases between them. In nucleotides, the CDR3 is TGTGCCAGCAGTTTGGACGGTCACTCTGGAAACACCATATATTTT. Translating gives CASSLDGHSGNTIYF.

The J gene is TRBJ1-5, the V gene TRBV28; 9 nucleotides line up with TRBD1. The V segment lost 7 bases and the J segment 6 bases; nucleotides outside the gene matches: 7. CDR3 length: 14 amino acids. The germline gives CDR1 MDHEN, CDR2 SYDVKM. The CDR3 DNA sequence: TGTGCCAGCACTCTAACAGGGGGCGGTCAGCCCCAGCATTTT. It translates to CASTLTGGGQPQHF.

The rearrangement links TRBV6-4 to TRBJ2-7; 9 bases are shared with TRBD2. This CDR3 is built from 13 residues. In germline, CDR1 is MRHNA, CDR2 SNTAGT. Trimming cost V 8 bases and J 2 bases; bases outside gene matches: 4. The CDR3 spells CASHRLAAYEQYF. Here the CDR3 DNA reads TGTGCCAGCCACAGACTAGCGGCCTACGAGCAGTACTTC.

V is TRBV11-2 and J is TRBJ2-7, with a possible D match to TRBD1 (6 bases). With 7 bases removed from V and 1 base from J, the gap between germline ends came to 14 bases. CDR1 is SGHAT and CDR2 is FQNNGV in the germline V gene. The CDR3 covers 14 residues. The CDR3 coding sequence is TGTGCCAGCAAGACACAGGGAGCGTCCTACGAGCAGTACTTC. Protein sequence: CASKTQGASYEQYF. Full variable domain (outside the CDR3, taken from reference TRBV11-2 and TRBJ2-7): EAGVAQSPRYKIIEKRQSVAFWCNPISGHATLYWYQQILGQGPKLLIQFQNNGVVDDSQLPKDRFSAERLKGVDSTLKIQPAKLEDSAVYLCASKTQGASYEQYFGPGTRLTVT.

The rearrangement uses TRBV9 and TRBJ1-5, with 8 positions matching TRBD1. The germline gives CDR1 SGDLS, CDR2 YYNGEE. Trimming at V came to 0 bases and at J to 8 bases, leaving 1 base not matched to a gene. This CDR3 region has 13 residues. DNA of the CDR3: TGTGCCAGCAGCGTAGGGACAGGGAAGCCCCAGCATTTT. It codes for CASSVGTGKPQHF.

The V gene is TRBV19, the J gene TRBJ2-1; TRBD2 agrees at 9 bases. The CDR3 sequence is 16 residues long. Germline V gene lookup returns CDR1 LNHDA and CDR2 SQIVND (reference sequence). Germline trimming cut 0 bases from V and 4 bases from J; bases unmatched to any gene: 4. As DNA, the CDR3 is TGTGCCAGTAGTATAGATGGGCTAGCGGGGTACAATGAGCAGTTCTTC. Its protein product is CASSIDGLAGYNEQFF.